Below, 30 T cell receptor beta chains from the same sample are listed, as sequenced in a study of tumor-infiltrating lymphocytes in primary liver carcinoma. TCR beta cDNA was prepared out of around 460 ng total RNA by means of a constant-region primer. Each TCR beta library was derived from three nested multiplex PCR rounds that employed slightly modified ARM-PCR. The two initial PCR rounds, roughly 9 cycles each, used TRBV1-TRBV30 forward and C-beta reverse primers. TCRdb re-analysed the multiplex PCR reads in MiXCR, keeping a single row per CDR3 protein. The table records fewer than 400,000 distinct CDR3 sequences, more than 55% of them present only once. Germline DNA was also extracted, and blood RNA was taken from unsorted whole blood. What was sequenced was peripheral blood. The source is a woman under 40 with primary liver carcinoma and hepatitis B virus infection.

This clonotype was found many times. This chain links TRBV6-5 with TRBJ2-5, with D perhaps TRBD1 (5 bases). Germline V gene lookup returns CDR1 MNHEY and CDR2 SVGAGI. This CDR3 region has 15 residues. The V end was cut by 0 bases, the J end by 1 base, with 9 bases between. CDR3: CASSYSTATQETQYF. CDR3 sequence (DNA): TGTGCCAGCAGTTACTCGACAGCTACCCAAGAGACCCAGTACTTC.

With regard to this clonotype: Compared with germline, one end of the junction differs, possibly owing to a read error. The chain links TRBV12-3 or TRBV12-4 to TRBJ2-2; TRBD2 matches 9 bases. The CDR3 consists of 15 residues. The CDR3 region is CASNVSGRRTGEPFF. As DNA, the CDR3 is TGTGCCAGCAACGTTAGCGGGAGAAGAACCGGGGAGCCGTTTTTT.

The J gene is TRBJ2-1, the V gene TRBV11-2, with TRBD2 as a possible D gene (6 bases). CDR3 length: 15 amino acids. Germline lookup yields CDR1 SGHAT and CDR2 FQNNGV. The ends were cut back, 2 bases at V and 4 bases at J, with 12 bases in the middle. The CDR3 region has the DNA TGTGCCAGCAGCTTATTGACTAGTGATTACAATGAGCAGTTCTTC. This translates into CASSLLTSDYNEQFF.

This chain connects TRBV11-2 to TRBJ2-1; 7 bases fit TRBD2. In germline, CDR1 is SGHAT, CDR2 FQNNGV. After removal of 8 bases from V and 4 bases from J, the junction contained 14 bases not matched to a gene. The CDR3 length is 16 residues. The CDR3 nucleotides are TGTGCCAGCGGCCCGGGGCCGGGACTAATGTACAATGAGCAGTTCTTC. Its translation: CASGPGPGLMYNEQFF.

This chain links TRBV10-3 with TRBJ2-7; no firm D call. With 5 bases removed from V and 3 bases from J, the gap between germline ends came to 14 bases. CDR3 length: 14 residues. From germline, CDR1 is ENHRY and CDR2 SYGVKD. The CDR3 sequence: CAISPNSRNYEQYF. The DNA for the CDR3 is TGTGCCATCAGTCCGAACAGTAGGAACTACGAGCAGTACTTC.

The gene calls are TRBV28 and TRBJ1-4; 7 nucleotides match TRBD1. Germline V gives CDR1 MDHEN, CDR2 SYDVKM. The length of the CDR3 is 14 residues. V dropped 2 bases and J dropped 8; count of bases not matched to a gene: 5. The CDR3 loop is CASSLKGAGEKLFF. The CDR3 DNA reads TGTGCCAGCAGTTTAAAGGGGGCAGGGGAAAAACTGTTTTTT. The full variable domain, in which reference TRBV28 and TRBJ1-4 provide the parts outside the CDR3, is DVKVTQSSRYLVKRTGEKVFLECVQDMDHENMFWYRQDPGLGLRLIYFSYDVKMKEKGDIPEGYSVSREKKERFSLILESASTNQTSMYLCASSLKGAGEKLFFGSGTQLSVL.

This clonotype was observed at least ten times. The rearrangement joins TRBV11-2 to TRBJ2-3; D is ambiguous. The CDR3 is 14 residues long. Trimming removed 1 base from V and 0 bases from J, with 5 bases in between. Germline CDR1 is SGHAT and CDR2 is FQNNGV. Here the CDR3 reads CASSLAYSTDTQYF. In DNA, the CDR3 is TGTGCCAGCAGCTTAGCTTATAGCACAGATACGCAGTATTTT.

Details on this clonotype: The junction does not match germline at one end; this may be a read error. The chain employs TRBV11-3 and TRBJ1-2; D not certain. CDR3 length equals 12 residues. Germline V gene data show CDR1 as SGHNT and CDR2 as YENEEA. The CDR3 nucleotides are TGTGCCAGCAGTCTGGGAAGAGATGGCTTCACCTTC. Translation: CASSLGRDGFTF.

This clonotype was observed a handful of times. This chain joins TRBV29-1 and TRBJ2-5; no clear D gene. Germline lookup yields CDR1 SQVTM and CDR2 ANQGSEA. V lost 4 bases and J lost 7, with 10 bases in between. The CDR3 covers 11 residues. The CDR3 here is CSVGAVSTQYF. The CDR3 DNA reads TGCAGCGTTGGGGCAGTCTCGACCCAGTACTTC.

To note about this clonotype: This may be a read error: a much more frequent sequence differs by one nucleotide. The J gene is TRBJ2-7, the V gene TRBV6-2 or TRBV6-3; no firm D call. Between the trimmed V and J ends, which lost 5 bases and 0 bases, there was a span of 11 bases. This CDR3 is built from 14 residues. Germline assignment: CDR1 MNHEY and CDR2 SVGEGT. The CDR3 bases are TGTGCCAGCAGTACCCCGGTCGGCTCCTACGAGCAGTACTTC. It translates to CASSTPVGSYEQYF.

For this clonotype: This may be a read error, as it is one base from a much larger clone. The genes are TRBV12-3 or TRBV12-4 and TRBJ2-5; TRBD1 is a possible D gene (7 bases). CDR3 length equals 15 residues. As DNA, the CDR3 is TGTGCCATCAGTACGGAGGGGACAGCCAAAGAGACCCAGTACTTC. It yields the protein CAISTEGTAKETQYF.

With regard to this clonotype: A junction boundary mismatches the germline segment, possibly from a read error. This rearrangement joins TRBV5-4 to TRBJ2-2; tentatively, D is TRBD1 or TRBD2 (5 bases each). There are 13 residues in the CDR3. CDR1 SGHNT and CDR2 YYREEE come from the germline V gene (reference sequence). The CDR3 nucleotides read TGTGCCAGCAGCTTGGAAGGGGACGGGGAGCTGTTCTTT. Translating it yields CASSLEGDGELFF.

The chain couples TRBV11-2 to TRBJ2-3, with 7 bases that match TRBD2. J lost 1 base, V lost 2 bases, and 12 bases had no gene match. This CDR3 region has 18 residues. The germline CDR1 and CDR2 sequences are SGHAT and FQNNGV. The CDR3 sequence: CASSLLTPAGFGTDTQYF. The DNA of the CDR3 is TGTGCCAGCAGCTTATTGACGCCAGCGGGATTCGGCACAGATACGCAGTATTTT.

The chain employs TRBV6-2 or TRBV6-3 and TRBJ1-5; D is possibly TRBD1 (6 bases). The CDR3 totals 14 residues. Germline V lookup: CDR1 MNHEY, CDR2 SVGEGT. V lost 7 bases and J lost 5, with 15 bases in between. The CDR3 DNA reads as TGTGCCAGCAAAATAGGGGGGCAGGATCAGCCCCAGCATTTT. It encodes CASKIGGQDQPQHF.

The rearrangement links TRBV6-1 to TRBJ2-5; 8 bases fit TRBD1. The CDR3 is made up of 15 amino acids. CDR1 MNHNS and CDR2 SASEGT come from the germline V gene. V gave up 4 bases and J gave up 5 bases; unmatched junction bases: 9. The CDR3 sequence is CASSAKQGGAETQYF. CDR3 sequence (DNA): TGTGCCAGCAGTGCGAAACAGGGGGGCGCCGAGACCCAGTACTTC.

Concerning this clonotype: The junction shows a germline mismatch at one end, possibly a read error. CDR3 DNA sequence: TGCGCCAGCAGCTCGAGTGCCAGGGGGGATCAGCCCCAGCATTTT. This codes for CASSSSARGDQPQHF. The rearrangement joins TRBV11-2 to TRBJ1-5, with 7 bases that match TRBD1. The CDR3 loop spans 15 amino acids. Germline CDR1 is SGHAT and CDR2 is FQNNGV.

The V and J genes are TRBV11-3 and TRBJ2-1; D call uncertain. V lost 0 bases and J lost 9, with 9 bases in between. The CDR3 has 13 amino acids. Per the germline V gene, CDR1 is SGHNT and CDR2 is YENEEA. DNA of the CDR3: TGTGCCAGCAGCTTAGACTCCAGCAGTGAGCAGTTCTTC. Its translation: CASSLDSSSEQFF.

This clonotype was observed a few times. The genes are TRBV29-1 and TRBJ2-3; no definite D call. In germline, CDR1 is SQVTM, CDR2 ANQGSEA. The CDR3 length is 10 residues. The ends were cut back, 2 bases at V and 6 bases at J, with 3 bases in the middle. The CDR3 spells CSVEYDTQYF. In DNA, the CDR3 is TGCAGCGTTGAATACGATACGCAGTATTTT.

This chain links TRBV29-1 with TRBJ2-1; TRBD1 might be the D (7 bases). This CDR3 region has 16 residues. Germline V gene data show CDR1 as SQVTM and CDR2 as ANQGSEA. With 8 bases removed from V and 8 bases from J, the gap between germline ends came to 28 bases. The CDR3 spells CSPDARGTVCSDEQFF. The DNA for the CDR3 is TGCAGCCCTGATGCCCGCGGGACAGTATGTTCGGATGAGCAGTTCTTC.

This clonotype was counted at least ten times. The V call is TRBV6-5, the J call TRBJ2-1; TRBD1 aligns across 10 bases. The CDR3 spans 14 residues. CDR1 and CDR2 (germline): MNHEY, SVGAGI. V lost 4 bases, J lost 6 bases, and 3 bases stayed unmatched. DNA for the CDR3: TGTGCCAGCAGTTCACGGACAGGGGGCAATGAGCAGTTCTTC. It specifies CASSSRTGGNEQFF.

Points on this clonotype: One junction end disagrees with the germline gene, perhaps due to a read error. V and J are TRBV4-1 and TRBJ2-5, with a weak D call TRBD2 (5 bases). CDR1 and CDR2 (germline): MGHRA, YSYEKL. This CDR3 is 15 amino acids long. The DNA of the CDR3 is TGTGCCAGCAGACAAGGAGTAGCTAGCCTTGAGACCCAGTGGTTC. This sequence encodes CASRQGVASLETQWF.

For this clonotype: One end of the junction fails to match germline, which may point to a read error. CDR3 in DNA: TGTGCCAGGAGGGACAGCAATCAGCCTCAGCATTTT. Its protein is CARRDSNQPQHF. J is TRBJ1-5 and V is TRBV6-6, with 7 bases matching TRBD1. The CDR3 runs 12 residues. The germline V gene encodes CDR1 MNHNY and CDR2 SVGAGI (reference sequence).

Only one count was recorded for this clonotype. One end of the junction fails to match germline, which may point to a read error. The V gene is TRBV30, the J gene TRBJ2-2, with D tentatively TRBD2 (6 bases). The CDR3 has 16 amino acids. Per the germline V gene, CDR1 is GTSNPN and CDR2 is SVGIG (reference sequence). CDR3 in DNA: TGTGCCTGGAGTACCCCCCGGGGCGGGAACACCGGGAAGCTGTTTTTT. Amino acids: CAWSTPRGGNTGKLFF.

CDR3 DNA sequence: TGTGCCACCGCCCCCCGTGGCGGGGAGCTGTTTTTT. Its protein product is CATAPRGGELFF. The genes are TRBV6-2 or TRBV6-3 and TRBJ2-2; no definite D call. The germline CDR1 and CDR2 sequences are MNHEY and SVGEGT. This CDR3 contains 12 residues. Trimming cost V 10 bases and J 7 bases, with 13 bases left between them.

About this clonotype: One junction end disagrees with the germline gene, perhaps due to a read error. V and J are TRBV5-1 and TRBJ2-2; TRBD1 agrees at 7 bases. This CDR3 has 17 amino acids. Germline lookup yields CDR1 SGHRS and CDR2 YFSETQ. CDR3 amino acids: CASSLSGTVGSAGKLFF. The CDR3 nucleotides read TGCGCCAGCAGCCTGTCCGGGACAGTCGGGTCGGCCGGGAAGCTGTTTTTT.

The rearrangement uses TRBV7-8 and TRBJ2-3; 9 nucleotides agree with TRBD2. The CDR3 sequence is 16 residues long. Germline CDR1 reads SGHVS; CDR2 reads FQNEAQ. V was clipped by 4 bases and J by 1 base; unmatched bases: 6. The CDR3 protein is CASSSAPSGGTDTQYF. In DNA form, the CDR3 reads TGTGCCAGCAGCTCAGCGCCTAGCGGGGGCACAGATACGCAGTATTTT.

CDR3 in amino acids: CASRPWGLAGVSYVQYF. The CDR3 nucleotides read TGTGCCAGCCGCCCATGGGGACTAGCGGGAGTCTCCTATGTGCAGTACTTC. The V gene is TRBV6-2 or TRBV6-3, the J gene TRBJ2-7, with TRBD2 matching 14 bases. There are 17 residues in the CDR3. CDR1 and CDR2 (germline): MNHEY, SVGEGT. V gave up 8 bases and J gave up 9 bases; unmatched junction bases: 18.

The gene calls are TRBV30 and TRBJ2-7; 14 nucleotides line up with TRBD2. In germline, CDR1 is GTSNPN, CDR2 SVGIG (reference sequence). V lost 3 bases, J lost 6 bases, and 1 base stayed unmatched. This CDR3 contains 13 residues. The CDR3 loop reads CAWRTSGRAEQYF. For the CDR3, the DNA is TGTGCCTGGAGGACTAGCGGGAGGGCCGAGCAGTACTTC.

This clonotype was counted between two and nine times. V is TRBV7-9 and J is TRBJ2-5, with 8 nucleotides matching TRBD1. The junction had 12 bases not matched to a gene; V was cut back by 4 bases and J by 5 bases. The CDR3 is 16 amino acids. The germline V gene encodes CDR1 SEHNR and CDR2 FQNEAQ (reference sequence). CDR3 in DNA: TGTGCCAGCAGCTCTCCCACAGGGGGTACCTTGGAGACCCAGTACTTC. Translation gives CASSSPTGGTLETQYF.

Points on this clonotype: The conserved final phenylalanine or tryptophan is absent from the CDR3, which likely points to a read error. The chain joins TRBV12-3 or TRBV12-4 to TRBJ2-1; D is perhaps TRBD1 or TRBD2 (5 bases each). The CDR3 runs to 14 residues. The ends were cut back, 9 bases at V and 5 bases at J, with 17 bases in the middle. As DNA, the CDR3 is TGTGCCAGTTCTTTCAGGGACCGCCACAATGAGCAGTTCTCC. Protein sequence: CASSFRDRHNEQFS.